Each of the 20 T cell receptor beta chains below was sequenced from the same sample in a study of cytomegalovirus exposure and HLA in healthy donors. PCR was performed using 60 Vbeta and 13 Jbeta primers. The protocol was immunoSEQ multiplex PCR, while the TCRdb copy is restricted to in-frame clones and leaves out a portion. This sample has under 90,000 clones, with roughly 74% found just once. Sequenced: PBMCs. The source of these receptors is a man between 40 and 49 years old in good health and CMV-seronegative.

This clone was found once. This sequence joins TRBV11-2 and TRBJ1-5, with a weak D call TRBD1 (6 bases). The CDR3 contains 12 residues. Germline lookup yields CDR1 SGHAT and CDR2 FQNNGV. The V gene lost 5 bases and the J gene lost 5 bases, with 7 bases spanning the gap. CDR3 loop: CASSDRYQPQHF. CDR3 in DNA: TGTGCCAGCAGCGACAGGTATCAGCCCCAGCATTTT. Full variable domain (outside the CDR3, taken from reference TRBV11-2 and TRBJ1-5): EAGVAQSPRYKIIEKRQSVAFWCNPISGHATLYWYQQILGQGPKLLIQFQNNGVVDDSQLPKDRFSAERLKGVDSTLKIQPAKLEDSAVYLCASSDRYQPQHFGDGTRLSIL.

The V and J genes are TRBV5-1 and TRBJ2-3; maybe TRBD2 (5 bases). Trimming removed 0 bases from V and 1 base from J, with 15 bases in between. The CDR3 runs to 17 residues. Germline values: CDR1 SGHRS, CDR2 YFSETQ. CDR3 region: CASSLEAVTPGTDTQYF. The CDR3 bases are TGCGCCAGCAGCTTGGAAGCGGTGACACCGGGCACAGATACGCAGTATTTT.

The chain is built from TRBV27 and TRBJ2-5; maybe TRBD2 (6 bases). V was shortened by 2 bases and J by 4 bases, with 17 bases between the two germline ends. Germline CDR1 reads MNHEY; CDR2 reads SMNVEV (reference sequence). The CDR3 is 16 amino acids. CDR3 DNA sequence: TGTGCCAGCAGTTTAACCGGCTGGAGGAGGGGAGAGACCCAGTACTTC. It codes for CASSLTGWRRGETQYF.

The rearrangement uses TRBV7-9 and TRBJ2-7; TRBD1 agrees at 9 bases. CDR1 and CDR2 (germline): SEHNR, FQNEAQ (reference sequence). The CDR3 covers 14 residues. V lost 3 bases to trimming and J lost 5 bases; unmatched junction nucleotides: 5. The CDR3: CASSLDRGQDEQYF. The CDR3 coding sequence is TGTGCCAGCAGCTTGGACAGGGGACAGGACGAGCAGTACTTC.

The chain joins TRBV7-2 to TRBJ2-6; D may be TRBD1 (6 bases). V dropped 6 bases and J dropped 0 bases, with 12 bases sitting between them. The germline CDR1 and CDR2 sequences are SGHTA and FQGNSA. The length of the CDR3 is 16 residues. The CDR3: CASRQQDSSGANVLTF. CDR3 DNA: TGTGCCAGCAGGCAGCAGGACAGCTCTGGGGCCAACGTCCTGACTTTC.

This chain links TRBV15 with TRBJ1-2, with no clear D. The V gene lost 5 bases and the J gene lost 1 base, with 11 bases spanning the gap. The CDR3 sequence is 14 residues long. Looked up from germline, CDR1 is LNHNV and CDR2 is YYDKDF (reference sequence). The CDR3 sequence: CATSEMEGNYGYTF. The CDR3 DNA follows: TGTGCCACCAGCGAAATGGAGGGTAACTATGGCTACACCTTC.

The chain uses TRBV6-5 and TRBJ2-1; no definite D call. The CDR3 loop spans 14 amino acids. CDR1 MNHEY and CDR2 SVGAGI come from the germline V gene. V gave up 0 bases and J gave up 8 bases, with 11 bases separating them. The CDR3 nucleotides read TGTGCCAGCAGTTACTCGGCCCCTTATGATGAGCAGTTCTTC. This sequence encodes CASSYSAPYDEQFF.

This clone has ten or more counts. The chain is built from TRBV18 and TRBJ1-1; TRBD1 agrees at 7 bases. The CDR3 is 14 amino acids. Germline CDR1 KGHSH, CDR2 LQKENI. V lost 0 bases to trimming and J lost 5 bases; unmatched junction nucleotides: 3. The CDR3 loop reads CASSPPTGVTEAFF. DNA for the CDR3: TGTGCCAGCTCACCACCCACAGGGGTTACTGAAGCTTTCTTT.

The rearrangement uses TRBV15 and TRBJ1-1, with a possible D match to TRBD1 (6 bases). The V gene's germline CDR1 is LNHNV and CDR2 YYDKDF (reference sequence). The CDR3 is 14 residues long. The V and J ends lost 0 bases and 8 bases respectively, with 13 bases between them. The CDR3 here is CATSRDTWGTEAFF. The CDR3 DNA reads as TGTGCCACCAGCAGAGATACATGGGGGACAGAAGCTTTCTTT.

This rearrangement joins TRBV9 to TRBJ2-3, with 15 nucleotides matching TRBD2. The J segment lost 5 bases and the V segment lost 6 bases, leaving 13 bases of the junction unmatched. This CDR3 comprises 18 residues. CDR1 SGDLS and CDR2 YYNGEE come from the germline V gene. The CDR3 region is CASTASGLAGGRGDTQYF. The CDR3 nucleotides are TGTGCCAGCACAGCTAGTGGACTAGCGGGGGGGCGGGGAGATACGCAGTATTTT.

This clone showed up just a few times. CDR3 region: CASSLRGGAPLNTEAFF. In DNA, the CDR3 is TGTGCCAGCAGCTTGAGAGGGGGCGCCCCCCTGAACACTGAAGCTTTCTTT. The V and J genes are TRBV5-8 and TRBJ1-1, with 7 nucleotides matching TRBD1. CDR1 SGHTS and CDR2 YDEGEE come from the germline V gene. The CDR3 has 17 residues. The ends lost 1 base at V and 0 bases at J; junction bases unmatched: 9.

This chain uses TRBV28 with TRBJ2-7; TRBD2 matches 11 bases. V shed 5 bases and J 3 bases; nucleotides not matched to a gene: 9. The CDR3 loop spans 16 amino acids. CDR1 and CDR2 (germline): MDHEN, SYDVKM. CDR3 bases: TGTGCCAGCAGTCCCGTAGCGGGAGGGGGTTTCTACGAGCAGTACTTC. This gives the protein CASSPVAGGGFYEQYF.

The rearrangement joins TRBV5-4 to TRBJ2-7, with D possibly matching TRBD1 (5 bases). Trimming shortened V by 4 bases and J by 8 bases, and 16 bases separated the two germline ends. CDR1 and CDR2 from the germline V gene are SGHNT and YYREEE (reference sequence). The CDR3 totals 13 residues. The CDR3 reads CASSLPQGLKQYF. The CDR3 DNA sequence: TGTGCCAGCAGCCTACCTCAGGGTTTGAAGCAGTACTTC.

In nucleotides, the CDR3 is TGTGCCAGCAGCTCGGGACAGCTTCGGAGAGATACGCAGTATTTT. It encodes CASSSGQLRRDTQYF. The V and J genes are TRBV7-2 and TRBJ2-3; 7 bases map to TRBD1. The CDR3 extends over 15 amino acids. With 4 bases clipped from V and 5 bases from J, the junction kept 9 bases outside the gene matches. The germline V gene encodes CDR1 SGHTA and CDR2 FQGNSA.

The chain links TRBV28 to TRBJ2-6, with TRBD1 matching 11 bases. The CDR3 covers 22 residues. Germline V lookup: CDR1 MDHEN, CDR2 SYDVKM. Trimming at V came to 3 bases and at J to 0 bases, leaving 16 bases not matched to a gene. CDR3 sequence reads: CASSFVLGHGQGAPSGANVLTF. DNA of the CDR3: TGTGCCAGCAGTTTTGTGTTGGGGCACGGACAGGGGGCCCCCTCTGGGGCCAACGTCCTGACTTTC.

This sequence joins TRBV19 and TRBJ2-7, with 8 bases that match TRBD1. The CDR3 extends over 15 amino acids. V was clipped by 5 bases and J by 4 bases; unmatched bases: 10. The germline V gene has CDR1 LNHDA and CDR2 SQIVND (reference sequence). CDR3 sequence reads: CASSLRDRLGYEQYF. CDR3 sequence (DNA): TGTGCCAGTAGTCTCCGGGACAGGTTAGGTTACGAGCAGTACTTC.

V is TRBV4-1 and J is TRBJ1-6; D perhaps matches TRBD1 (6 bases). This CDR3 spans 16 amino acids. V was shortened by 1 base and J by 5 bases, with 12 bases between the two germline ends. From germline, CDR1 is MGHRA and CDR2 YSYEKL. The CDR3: CASSQVAGADNSPLHF. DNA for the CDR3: TGCGCCAGCAGCCAAGTGGCAGGGGCGGATAATTCACCCCTCCACTTT.

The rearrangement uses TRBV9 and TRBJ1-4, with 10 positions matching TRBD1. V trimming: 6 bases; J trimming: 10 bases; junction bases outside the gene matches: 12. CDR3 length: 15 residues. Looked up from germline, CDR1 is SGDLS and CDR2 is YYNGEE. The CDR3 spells CASTPRGTGEGKLFF. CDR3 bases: TGTGCCAGCACCCCACGGGGGACAGGGGAGGGAAAACTGTTTTTT.

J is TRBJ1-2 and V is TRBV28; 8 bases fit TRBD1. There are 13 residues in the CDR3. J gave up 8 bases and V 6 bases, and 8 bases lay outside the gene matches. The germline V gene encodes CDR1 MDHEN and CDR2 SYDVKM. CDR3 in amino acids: CASSRQGIRGYTF. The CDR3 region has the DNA TGTGCCAGCAGCCGACAGGGGATAAGGGGCTACACCTTC.

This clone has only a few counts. The CDR3 sequence is CASATGESPLHF. The CDR3 bases are TGTGCCAGCGCCACAGGGGAGTCACCCCTCCACTTT. The chain is built from TRBV5-6 and TRBJ1-6; 7 nucleotides agree with TRBD1. This CDR3 comprises 12 residues. The V gene end was trimmed by 7 bases and the J gene end by 10 bases; junction bases not matched to a gene: 5. Germline V CDR1 and CDR2: SGHDT, YYEEEE.